The 15 T cell receptor beta chains presented below share a single source sample, sequenced in a study of vaccination effects on CD4 cells after COVID-19. Profiling relied on immunoSEQ multiplex PCR, and the TCRdb table lists in-frame clones only, not all of them. This table has 50,000 to 75,000 clones, 75% to 85% appearing once. Antigen specificity for these receptors is unknown. Prior to sequencing, the ViraFEST assay stimulated PBMC with viral peptide pools, which expanded the antigen-specific CD4+ T cells. Investigators separated out CD4+ T cells once approximately 10 days of culture had passed. The sample here was CD4+ T cells from PBMCs cultured with HCoV-229E spike peptides, taken before COVID-19 vaccination. Every receptor here comes from a human donor who received a COVID-19 vaccine.

V is TRBV29-1 and J is TRBJ1-6; D possibly corresponds to TRBD1 (6 bases). Trimming removed 6 bases at V and 6 bases at J, with 12 bases between. This CDR3 has 13 amino acids. CDR1 and CDR2 from the germline V gene are SQVTM and ANQGSEA. This CDR3 reads CSVGQNLNSPLHF. The CDR3 DNA is TGCAGCGTCGGACAGAACCTTAATTCACCCCTCCACTTT.

The chain links TRBV18 to TRBJ2-3, with TRBD2 identical over 7 bases. J lost 6 bases, V lost 0 bases, and 0 bases had no gene match. The CDR3 contains 13 residues. CDR1 and CDR2 from the germline V gene are KGHSH and LQKENI. CDR3 coding DNA: TGTGCCAGCTCACCACCGGGGGGGGATACGCAGTATTTT. This encodes CASSPPGGDTQYF.

The chain couples TRBV30 to TRBJ1-4; TRBD1 matches 7 bases. The junction had 3 bases not matched to a gene; V was cut back by 5 bases and J by 6 bases. This CDR3 comprises 12 residues. Germline values: CDR1 GTSNPN, CDR2 SVGIG (reference sequence). CDR3 amino acids: CAWSDRDEKLFF. The CDR3 DNA follows: TGTGCCTGGTCTGACAGGGATGAAAAACTGTTTTTT.

This chain links TRBV12-3 or TRBV12-4 with TRBJ1-5; possible D gene TRBD1, 5 bases. There are 13 residues in the CDR3. V lost 6 bases and J 4 bases, leaving 10 bases between the germline ends. The CDR3 is CASRRGTNQPQHF. CDR3 in DNA: TGTGCCAGCAGGCGGGGCACTAATCAGCCCCAGCATTTT.

The rearrangement joins TRBV2 to TRBJ1-1; D perhaps matches TRBD1 (5 bases). Germline CDR1 reads SNHLY; CDR2 reads FYNNEI. V lost 0 bases and J lost 1, with 21 bases in between. The CDR3 has 19 amino acids. CDR3 nucleotides: TGTGCCAGCAGTGAAGCGCTAAGGTTCGGGGGATTAGGGAACACTGAAGCTTTCTTT. Protein sequence: CASSEALRFGGLGNTEAFF.

This chain connects TRBV14 to TRBJ2-3; the D is unclear. Germline CDR1 and CDR2: SGHDN and FVKESK. The CDR3 is 14 residues long. V was trimmed by 4 bases and J by 6 bases, leaving 14 bases between them. CDR3 amino acids: CASSLQISRDTQYF. In DNA, the CDR3 is TGTGCCAGCAGCCTTCAGATCTCTCGGGATACGCAGTATTTT.

The chain recombines TRBV28 with TRBJ2-3; D possibly corresponds to TRBD1 (6 bases). This CDR3 contains 15 residues. Germline CDR1 MDHEN, CDR2 SYDVKM. V was trimmed by 7 bases and J by 10 bases, leaving 24 bases between them. The CDR3 DNA reads TGTGCCAGCAAGTTTATGGATCCTAAGGGGGTTTCGCAGTATTTT. Its translation is CASKFMDPKGVSQYF. Full variable domain (outside the CDR3, taken from reference TRBV28 and TRBJ2-3): DVKVTQSSRYLVKRTGEKVFLECVQDMDHENMFWYRQDPGLGLRLIYFSYDVKMKEKGDIPEGYSVSREKKERFSLILESASTNQTSMYLCASKFMDPKGVSQYFGPGTRLTVL.

V usage is TRBV6-5 and J usage is TRBJ2-7; D gene ambiguous. The CDR3 length is 15 residues. V was trimmed by 4 bases and J by 0 bases, leaving 13 bases between them. Germline lookup yields CDR1 MNHEY and CDR2 SVGAGI. The CDR3 DNA reads TGTGCCAGCAGTTCGAGAGATGCTAGCTCCTACGAGCAGTACGTC. It translates to CASSSRDASSYEQYV.

The chain couples TRBV5-1 to TRBJ2-5; TRBD1 matches at 7 bases. From germline, CDR1 is SGHRS and CDR2 YFSETQ. With 2 bases clipped from V and 5 bases from J, the junction kept 12 bases outside the gene matches. This CDR3 spans 16 amino acids. CDR3 sequence (DNA): TGCGCCAGCAGCTTTCCCCGGACAGGATCTGCTGAGACCCAGTACTTC. Its translation is CASSFPRTGSAETQYF.

J is TRBJ1-2 and V is TRBV29-1; D is perhaps TRBD1 (5 bases). The V end lost 0 bases, the J end lost 4 bases, and 15 bases lay between the germline ends. This CDR3 region has 15 residues. Germline V gene data show CDR1 as SQVTM and CDR2 as ANQGSEA. CDR3 nucleotides: TGCAGCGTTGAAGAGATCCGGGGCGCGGGCTATGGCTACACCTTC. This gives the protein CSVEEIRGAGYGYTF.

V and J are TRBV20-1 and TRBJ1-2, with D perhaps matching TRBD1 (5 bases). Per germline, CDR1 DFQATT and CDR2 SNEGSKA (reference sequence). The CDR3 runs to 11 residues. V lost 6 bases to trimming and J lost 8 bases, with 13 bases between them. The CDR3 DNA follows: TGCAGTGCCATGGGGCTACGGGGCTACACCTTC. As protein: CSAMGLRGYTF.

The chain uses TRBV11-1 and TRBJ1-5; perhaps TRBD1 as D (6 bases). Germline CDR1 SGHAT, CDR2 FQDESV (reference sequence). Trimming stripped 1 base from V and 7 bases from J, with 11 bases between. The CDR3 runs to 14 residues. The CDR3 loop reads CASSLGGAGQPQHF. CDR3 nucleotide sequence: TGTGCCAGCAGCTTAGGGGGGGCTGGGCAGCCCCAGCATTTT.

The CDR3, as DNA: TGTGCCAGCAGGTGGGGGGTCAGGGACGAAAAACTGTTTTTT. It codes for CASRWGVRDEKLFF. The rearrangement uses TRBV21-1 and TRBJ1-4. TRBV21-1 is deemed a pseudogene. This CDR3 comprises 14 residues.

This chain uses TRBV5-4 with TRBJ2-1; 11 nucleotides align to TRBD1. Germline loops: CDR1 SGHNT, CDR2 YYREEE (reference sequence). This CDR3 has 17 residues. With V trimmed by 4 bases and J by 3 bases, 9 bases remained unmatched. CDR3 nucleotide sequence: TGTGCCAGCAGCCAAGGACAGGGGGCGTTGAGCTACAATGAGCAGTTCTTC. Encoded protein: CASSQGQGALSYNEQFF.

This chain connects TRBV3-1 (or the pseudogene TRBV3-2) to TRBJ2-3; no clear D. CDR3 length equals 13 residues. Germline CDR1 LGHDT, CDR2 YNNKEL (reference sequence). V lost 1 base, J lost 4 bases, and 6 bases lay in between. The CDR3 protein is CASSQAQADTQYF. The CDR3 region has the DNA TGTGCCAGCAGCCAAGCTCAGGCAGATACGCAGTATTTT.